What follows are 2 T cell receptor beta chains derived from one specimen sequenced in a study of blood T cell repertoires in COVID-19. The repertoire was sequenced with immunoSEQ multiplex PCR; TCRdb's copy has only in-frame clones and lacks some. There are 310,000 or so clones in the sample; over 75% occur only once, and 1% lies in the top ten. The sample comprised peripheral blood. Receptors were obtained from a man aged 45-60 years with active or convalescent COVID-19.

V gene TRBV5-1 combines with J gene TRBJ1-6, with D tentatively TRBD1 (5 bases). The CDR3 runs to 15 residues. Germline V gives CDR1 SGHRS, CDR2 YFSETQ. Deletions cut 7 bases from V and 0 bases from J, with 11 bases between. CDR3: CASAQELSYNSPLHF. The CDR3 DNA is TGCGCCAGCGCACAGGAGCTCTCCTATAATTCACCCCTCCACTTT.

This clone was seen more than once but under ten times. CDR3: CANLRTDTQYF. The CDR3 DNA follows: TGCGCCAATCTTAGAACAGATACGCAGTATTTT. This chain joins TRBV23-1 and TRBJ2-3; D uncertain. TRBV23-1 is an ORF; its function is uncertain. Trimming stripped 10 bases from V and 3 bases from J, with 8 bases between. This CDR3 contains 11 residues.